This entry is about one T cell receptor beta chain. The CDR3 has 15 residues. The germline gives CDR1 SGHDT, CDR2 YYEEEE. From its re-call of the 5' RACE reads, TCRdb lists each CDR3 protein once, without DNA. This table holds 95,000 to 110,000 distinct CDR3 sequences. The data belong to a study of monozygotic twins with inflammatory bowel disease. This sequence was found in a human donor with ulcerative colitis or Crohn's disease, or a healthy co-twin of an affected twin (not recorded which). The sample comprised blood. The chain carries TRBV5-6 and TRBJ2-7; no DNA is available, so the TRBD2 call from TCRdb remains unchecked. CDR3 residues: CASRFWTRGTYEQYF.